This T cell receptor (beta chain) was observed in a study of identical twins. The study's findings and limits: For out-of-frame beta sequences, excess twin sharing was weaker. The models systematically underestimated how much out-of-frame TCR alpha was shared in monozygotic twins.

One entry per CDR3 protein, called by TCRdb with MiXCR from the 5' RACE reads. The data show 400,000 to 550,000 distinct CDR3 sequences, with roughly a quarter seen just once and about 2.7% held by the top ten. This clonotype came up a few times. The antigen is unknown. Germline CDR1 LGHDT, CDR2 YNNKEL (reference sequence). The CDR3 is 12 residues long. The V and J ends lost 3 bases and 6 bases respectively, with 6 bases between them. These data were also filed under a second study, of T cells expressing NK-cell markers.

The chain uses TRBV3-1 and TRBJ2-4; the D is unclear. The specimen sequenced was CD4+ T cells sorted from blood. The source of this sequence is a woman between 18 and 30 years old in good health. CDR3 in amino acids: CASSQGSNIQYF. The CDR3 nucleotides read TGTGCCAGCAGCCAGGGGTCAAACATTCAGTACTTC.